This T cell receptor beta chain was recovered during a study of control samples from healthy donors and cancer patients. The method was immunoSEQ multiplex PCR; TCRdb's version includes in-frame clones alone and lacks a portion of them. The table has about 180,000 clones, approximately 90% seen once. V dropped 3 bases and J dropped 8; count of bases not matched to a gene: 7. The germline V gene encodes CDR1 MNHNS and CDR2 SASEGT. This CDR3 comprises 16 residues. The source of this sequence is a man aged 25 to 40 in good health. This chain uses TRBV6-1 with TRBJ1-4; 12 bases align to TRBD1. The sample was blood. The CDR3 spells CASSEAGTGGREKLFF. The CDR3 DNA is TGTGCCAGCAGTGAGGCTGGGACAGGGGGCAGAGAAAAACTGTTTTTT.